One and the same sample provided the 31 T cell receptor beta chains below, sequenced in a study of radiotherapy plus CTLA-4 blockade in lung cancer. Sequenced by immunoSEQ multiplex PCR; TCRdb stores in-frame clones only, minus some. Counted here are 35,000 to 45,000 clones, 60% to 80% occurring once; the ten biggest clones make up over 2%. Sequencing was performed on peripheral blood, taken from a patient treated with radiotherapy plus ipilimumab. These receptors all stem from a human donor with non-small cell lung cancer whose response to radiotherapy plus ipilimumab could not be evaluated.

This clone is termed medium-sized. CDR3 sequence (DNA): TGTGCCAGCAGCCCTAATGGAGGGGTGGCTAGCGGGAGGAATGAGCAGTTCTTC. Its translation is CASSPNGGVASGRNEQFF. This rearrangement joins TRBV7-3 to TRBJ2-1; 11 nucleotides align to TRBD2. With 5 bases clipped from V and 7 bases from J, the junction kept 16 bases outside the gene matches. Germline V CDR1 and CDR2: SGHTA, FQGTGA. The CDR3 contains 18 residues.

This clone has only a few counts. The J gene is TRBJ2-7, the V gene TRBV29-1, with D tentatively TRBD1 (7 bases). The CDR3 is 16 residues long. Trimming shortened V by 0 bases and J by 0 bases, and 15 bases separated the two germline ends. Germline assignment: CDR1 SQVTM and CDR2 ANQGSEA. In DNA form, the CDR3 reads TGCAGCGTTGAAGAGGTTGGCAGGGGGGCCTCCTACGAGCAGTACTTC. Translating it yields CSVEEVGRGASYEQYF.

This sequence joins TRBV7-2 and TRBJ2-5; 15 nucleotides agree with TRBD2. The CDR3 spans 15 residues. Trimming cost V 6 bases and J 4 bases; bases outside gene matches: 3. Germline CDR1 is SGHTA and CDR2 is FQGNSA. In DNA, the CDR3 is TGTGCCAGCAGTAGGACTAGCGGGGGGGTAGAGACCCAGTACTTC. Protein sequence: CASSRTSGGVETQYF.

The V and J genes are TRBV6-1 and TRBJ1-6; the D is unclear. There are 14 residues in the CDR3. Deletions cut 4 bases from V and 0 bases from J, with 4 bases between. The germline gives CDR1 MNHNS, CDR2 SASEGT. In nucleotides, the CDR3 is TGTGCCAGCAGTGGGGCCTCCTATAATTCACCCCTCCACTTT. It encodes CASSGASYNSPLHF.

This clone was picked up one time. V and J are TRBV6-5 and TRBJ1-3, with D perhaps matching TRBD1 (5 bases). CDR1 is MNHEY, CDR2 SVGAGI, per germline. CDR3 size: 15 residues. V lost 8 bases and J lost 0, with 14 bases in between. CDR3 protein: CASSLRANSGNTIYF. For the CDR3, the DNA is TGTGCCAGCTCGCTCAGGGCCAACTCTGGAAACACCATATATTTT.

The chain joins TRBV6-1 to TRBJ2-7; the match to TRBD1 covers 12 bases. Germline values: CDR1 MNHNS, CDR2 SASEGT. The CDR3 is made up of 14 amino acids. Losses at the gene ends were 3 bases for V and 4 bases for J; bases not matched to a gene: 1. The CDR3 DNA sequence: TGTGCCAGCAGTGAGGGACAGGGGGCTTACGAGCAGTACTTC. Residues: CASSEGQGAYEQYF.

This clone was seen a handful of times. The chain couples TRBV4-1 to TRBJ1-1; D is uncertain. Germline V gives CDR1 MGHRA, CDR2 YSYEKL. This CDR3 is built from 14 residues. Deletions cut 3 bases from V and 8 bases from J, with 16 bases between. CDR3 coding DNA: TGCGCCAGCAGCCATGAGACACCCGAAGGAGAAGCTTTCTTT. This gives the protein CASSHETPEGEAFF.

The chain combines TRBV4-3 with TRBJ2-1, with 8 bases identical to TRBD2. Germline trimming cut 4 bases from V and 2 bases from J; bases unmatched to any gene: 4. This CDR3 region has 15 residues. Looked up from germline, CDR1 is LGHNA and CDR2 is YSLEER. The CDR3 nucleotides are TGCGCCAGCAGCCCCACTAGCGGAACCTACAATGAGCAGTTCTTC. Translated: CASSPTSGTYNEQFF.

This clone is deemed medium-sized. This sequence joins TRBV13 and TRBJ1-1, with 8 bases aligning to TRBD1. CDR3 length: 14 amino acids. Germline V gene lookup returns CDR1 PRHDT and CDR2 FYEKMQ (reference sequence). V shed 5 bases, J shed 6 bases, and the junction held 8 bases outside the gene matches. CDR3 sequence reads: CASSDYRTGSEAFF. In DNA form, the CDR3 reads TGTGCCAGCAGCGACTACCGGACAGGGTCTGAAGCTTTCTTT.

This clone qualifies as medium-sized. This chain links TRBV5-1 with TRBJ1-4; TRBD1 matches 9 bases. Germline V lookup: CDR1 SGHRS, CDR2 YFSETQ. The CDR3 totals 15 residues. The V gene end was trimmed by 4 bases and the J gene end by 7 bases; junction bases not matched to a gene: 8. CDR3 sequence: CASSGSGTGLEKLFF. The CDR3 region has the DNA TGCGCCAGCAGCGGATCCGGGACAGGGCTTGAAAAACTGTTTTTT.

This rearrangement joins TRBV11-2 to TRBJ1-1; D gene uncertain. Germline assignment: CDR1 SGHAT and CDR2 FQNNGV. The CDR3 totals 13 residues. Trimming took 0 bases from V and 2 from J, leaving 4 bases between them. The CDR3 region has the DNA TGTGCCAGCAGCTTAGAGGCAAACACTGAAGCTTTCTTT. Translating gives CASSLEANTEAFF.

This clone is medium-sized by share. The chain couples TRBV6-6 to TRBJ1-1, with a tentative D call TRBD1 (5 bases). The ends were cut back, 6 bases at V and 4 bases at J, with 12 bases in the middle. The CDR3 sequence is 13 residues long. The germline gives CDR1 MNHNY, CDR2 SVGAGI (reference sequence). The DNA of the CDR3 is TGTGCCAGCAGCAATTCAGGGATCACTGAAGCTTTCTTT. As protein: CASSNSGITEAFF.

This sequence joins TRBV28 and TRBJ1-1; D is unresolved. There are 15 residues in the CDR3. Germline-derived CDR1 and CDR2 are MDHEN and SYDVKM. V was clipped by 5 bases and J by 4 bases, with 17 bases between them. Here the CDR3 DNA reads TGTGCCAGCAGTCCGACGACACCTTCGAGCACTGAAGCTTTCTTT. Encoded protein: CASSPTTPSSTEAFF.

This clone occurred a few times. The gene calls are TRBV9 and TRBJ1-5, with 10 bases identical to TRBD1. CDR1 and CDR2 from the germline V gene are SGDLS and YYNGEE. CDR3 length: 14 amino acids. The J segment lost 8 bases and the V segment lost 3 bases, leaving 5 bases of the junction unmatched. The CDR3 sequence is CASSATGGGEPQHF. CDR3 sequence (DNA): TGTGCCAGCAGCGCGACAGGGGGCGGGGAGCCCCAGCATTTT.

The V gene is TRBV5-6, the J gene TRBJ2-7; 7 bases agree with TRBD1. Germline CDR1 is SGHDT and CDR2 is YYEEEE. Germline trimming cut 2 bases from V and 5 bases from J; bases unmatched to any gene: 10. The CDR3 length is 15 residues. The CDR3 coding sequence is TGTGCCAGCAGCTTCGGTTACAGGGGAACCCACGAGCAGTACTTC. Its translation: CASSFGYRGTHEQYF.

The chain combines TRBV28 with TRBJ2-7; perhaps TRBD1 as D (6 bases). Trimming took 6 bases from V and 2 from J, leaving 14 bases between them. Germline V gives CDR1 MDHEN, CDR2 SYDVKM. This CDR3 is built from 14 residues. The CDR3 DNA reads TGTGCCAGCAGCAGGGGACGGAAAACCTACGAGCAGTACTTC. Residues: CASSRGRKTYEQYF.

The V call is TRBV18, the J call TRBJ1-1, with D possibly being TRBD1 (6 bases). This CDR3 is 15 amino acids long. The V end lost 2 bases, the J end lost 5 bases, and 15 bases lay between the germline ends. The germline V gene has CDR1 KGHSH and CDR2 LQKENI. The CDR3, as DNA: TGTGCCAGCTCACCAGGGATCAGGGGAGTTACTGAAGCTTTCTTT. Its protein is CASSPGIRGVTEAFF.

The chain has TRBV2 and TRBJ2-3; 8 bases line up with TRBD1. J lost 3 bases, V lost 2 bases, and 7 bases had no gene match. CDR1 and CDR2 from the germline V gene are SNHLY and FYNNEI. The CDR3 sequence is 16 residues long. CDR3 bases: TGTGCCAGCAGTGAACTCTCAGGGGGCGATACAGATACGCAGTATTTT. Amino acids: CASSELSGGDTDTQYF.

The V call is TRBV7-2, the J call TRBJ1-1; possibly TRBD1 for D (6 bases). The CDR3 extends over 15 amino acids. CDR1 is SGHTA and CDR2 is FQGNSA in the germline V gene. Trimming took off 5 bases at V and 0 bases at J, with 13 bases between the two ends. The CDR3 loop is CASSRGHFLNTEAFF. DNA for the CDR3: TGTGCCAGCAGCCGGGGACACTTCTTGAACACTGAAGCTTTCTTT.

Here the CDR3 DNA reads TGTGCCAGCAGCTTACGGGTAGCGGGAGGGCCGTCCTACAATGAGCAGTTCTTC. It is translated as CASSLRVAGGPSYNEQFF. The chain combines TRBV7-9 with TRBJ2-1; 11 nucleotides line up with TRBD2. Germline V CDR1 and CDR2: SEHNR, FQNEAQ (reference sequence). The V and J ends lost 2 bases and 1 base, in that order; junction bases with no gene match: 7. This CDR3 comprises 18 residues.

The chain joins TRBV5-6 to TRBJ1-1; perhaps TRBD1 as D (6 bases). Trimming stripped 4 bases from V and 2 bases from J, with 12 bases between. CDR1 is SGHDT, CDR2 YYEEEE, per germline. The CDR3 runs 14 residues. The CDR3 coding sequence is TGTGCCAGCAGCGCCTCAGGGGTTAACACTGAAGCTTTCTTT. Translation gives CASSASGVNTEAFF.

V gene TRBV5-1 combines with J gene TRBJ2-7; 7 nucleotides match TRBD2. Germline CDR1 and CDR2: SGHRS and YFSETQ. The CDR3 is made up of 15 amino acids. J gave up 0 bases and V 4 bases, and 7 bases lay outside the gene matches. CDR3 amino acids: CASSPGRGSSYEQYF. CDR3 DNA: TGCGCCAGCAGCCCCGGGCGGGGGAGCTCCTACGAGCAGTACTTC.

This clone was seen a handful of times. The chain joins TRBV6-1 to TRBJ1-5, with a tentative D call TRBD1 (6 bases). In germline, CDR1 is MNHNS, CDR2 SASEGT. V was clipped by 2 bases and J by 8 bases, with 19 bases between them. The CDR3 loop spans 16 amino acids. CDR3 sequence reads: CASSEIGGGSRKPQHF. CDR3 nucleotide sequence: TGTGCCAGCAGTGAAATAGGGGGGGGGTCCCGGAAGCCCCAGCATTTT.

The chain has TRBV7-3 and TRBJ2-5; TRBD1 aligns across 7 bases. Losses at the gene ends were 5 bases for V and 5 bases for J; bases not matched to a gene: 5. The CDR3 runs 13 residues. The germline V gene encodes CDR1 SGHTA and CDR2 FQGTGA. DNA for the CDR3: TGTGCCAGCAGCCGGGGACAGTTGGAGACCCAGTACTTC. It codes for CASSRGQLETQYF.

The gene calls are TRBV11-1 and TRBJ2-3; D is perhaps TRBD1 (6 bases). The CDR3 spans 14 residues. V lost 4 bases to trimming and J lost 2 bases, with 10 bases between them. Germline assignment: CDR1 SGHAT and CDR2 FQDESV (reference sequence). The CDR3 DNA reads TGTGCCAGCAGCTCTGACAGGTTCACAGATACGCAGTATTTT. It is translated as CASSSDRFTDTQYF.

V gene TRBV29-1 combines with J gene TRBJ1-1; TRBD1 matches at 7 bases. V was clipped by 7 bases and J by 1 base; unmatched bases: 9. The CDR3 loop spans 14 amino acids. CDR1 and CDR2 from the germline V gene are SQVTM and ANQGSEA. The CDR3 coding sequence is TGCAGCGCTACCAGACAGGGACCGAACACTGAAGCTTTCTTT. It translates to CSATRQGPNTEAFF. The full variable domain, completed using reference TRBV29-1 and TRBJ1-1, is SAVISQKPSRDICQRGTSLTIQCQVDSQVTMMFWYRQQPGQSLTLIATANQGSEATYESGFVIDKFPISRPNLTFSTLTVSNMSPEDSSIYLCSATRQGPNTEAFFGQGTRLTVV.

The CDR3 DNA is TGTGCCACCAGCAGAGATAGCCCTTACGAGCAGTACTTC. Translation: CATSRDSPYEQYF. This chain joins TRBV15 and TRBJ2-7; D is unresolved. Germline V lookup: CDR1 LNHNV, CDR2 YYDKDF (reference sequence). This CDR3 contains 13 residues. V shed 0 bases and J shed 4 bases, with 7 bases lying between them. Combining the CDR3 with reference TRBV15 and TRBJ2-7 gives the whole variable domain DAMVIQNPRYQVTQFGKPVTLSCSQTLNHNVMYWYQQKSSQAPKLLFHYYDKDFNNEADTPDNFQSRRPNTSFCFLDIRSPGLGDTAMYLCATSRDSPYEQYFGPGTRLTVT.

This chain uses TRBV6-5 with TRBJ2-5, with D perhaps TRBD1 (6 bases). This CDR3 comprises 15 residues. Per germline, CDR1 MNHEY and CDR2 SVGAGI. The ends were cut back, 4 bases at V and 2 bases at J, with 14 bases in the middle. The CDR3 nucleotides are TGTGCCAGCAGTTGGGACCACAGGGATCAAGAGACCCAGTACTTC. Translating it yields CASSWDHRDQETQYF.

The chain is built from TRBV12-5 and TRBJ1-5, with D maybe TRBD1 (5 bases). From germline, CDR1 is LGHNT and CDR2 FRNRAP. This CDR3 has 12 residues. V lost 3 bases and J lost 7, with 7 bases in between. Written as DNA, the CDR3 is TGTGCTAGTGGTTTCTGGGGCCAGCCCCAGCATTTT. It specifies CASGFWGQPQHF.

V is TRBV27 and J is TRBJ2-5, with D possibly being TRBD1 (6 bases). The J call could be wrong; TRBJ2-7 is a better fit for the DNA end. Germline CDR1 and CDR2: MNHEY and SMNVEV (reference sequence). This CDR3 has 16 residues. Here the CDR3 reads CASSTMTGSFSYEQYF. CDR3 bases: TGTGCCAGCAGCACCATGACAGGTTCCTTCTCCTACGAGCAGTACTTC.

This chain uses TRBV7-8 with TRBJ1-1; 7 nucleotides line up with TRBD1. J lost 2 bases, V lost 7 bases, and 7 bases had no gene match. Germline loops: CDR1 SGHVS, CDR2 FQNEAQ. The CDR3 consists of 14 residues. The CDR3 nucleotides read TGTGCCAGCACCAAAAGACAGGGCAACACTGAAGCTTTCTTT. This sequence encodes CASTKRQGNTEAFF.